The TCR beta chain described here comes from a study of blood T cells in healthy people across ages. Study-wide background: About one barcoded beta molecule was captured per two T cells (by template switching).

This clonotype was picked up a small number of times. Using a J-beta primer mix together with a sample-barcoded 5' primer, a second PCR was run for roughly 6 to 12 cycles. TCRdb passed the 5' RACE reads through MiXCR, listing each CDR3 protein once. The table includes about 1.6 million distinct CDR3 sequences, about 31% detected once. Trimming took off 4 bases at V and 1 base at J, with 8 bases between the two ends. Germline lookup yields CDR1 DFQATT and CDR2 SNEGSKA (reference sequence). There are 13 residues in the CDR3. Isolated PBMCs totaled at least 6 million in each sample. The chain recombines TRBV20-1 with TRBJ2-1; D uncertain. The sequenced material came from blood. The receptor comes from a woman aged 30 to 39 in good health. CDR3 nucleotide sequence: TGCAGTGCTATTTCCTTATCCTACAATGAGCAGTTCTTC. It encodes CSAISLSYNEQFF.